The TCR beta chain described here comes from a study of T cell responses to AZD1222 COVID-19 vaccine (dated by TCRdb to 2020 to 2023). Background for the entire study: A total of more than 230 trial participants underwent TCR sequencing, of whom 207 had received two doses of AZD1222 and some 25 had received two doses of the MenACWY control vaccine. Enrollment into the trials was organized by age into subgroups of 18-55, 56-69 and 70-plus years, and those subgroups contained roughly 140, 27 and 60 TCR-sequenced participants, respectively. Points the paper makes about the study in general: Participants were mostly white British, with more females than males. The authors suggested clonal diversity may have been underestimated. Vaccine-associated CD4 TCRs spanned the whole spike protein, with dominant responses in regions 160-218 and 743-854. Conclusions about previously exposed vaccinees are limited because only five to seven AZD1222 recipients were SARS-CoV-2 seropositive at baseline. After two AZD1222 doses, both the breadth and the depth of spike-specific TCRs were significantly higher than at day 0 and than in MenACWY recipients. In the small 56-69-year group, the increase in depth fell short of significance, most likely because of low power. Reportedly, almost half of the unique spike-specific TCRs recognized epitopes lying outside the regions that are mutated in the B.1.351 and B.1.1.7 variants. Because no day 14 peak-response samples were available, the repertoires could be characterized only after the peak T cell response.

The time point label corresponds to: about 28 days (+/-7) after the second vaccine dose. AZD1222 recipients whose second dose came at about 4 weeks and those whose second dose came at about 12 weeks were combined into one group, since spike-specific TCR depth and breadth did not differ between the two schedules. Vaccinee samples were obtained from the UK trials COV001 and COV002, which included a single-blind randomized controlled phase 2/3 trial of AZD1222 (ChAdOx1 nCoV-19) in healthy adults. Trial participant PBMC samples were collected at day 0 and day 28 after the second dose for TCRbeta chain sequencing. In the case of this clone: What this receptor recognizes is not known. No quality values exist for individual bases; no much larger clone is one base distant.

The CDR3 regions of human TCRbeta chains were analyzed by immunosequencing. The paper's data handling went like this. TCRs in the repertoires were compared against a reference library of SARS-CoV-2-specific TCRs that had been generated with the MIRA antigen-specificity platform. Breadth meant the fraction of unique TCRs that were SARS-CoV-2-associated, whereas depth meant the fraction of total T cells that were SARS-CoV-2-associated. Using the MIRA data, every spike-specific TCR was mapped to the spike region that the TCR reacted to and assigned to either a CD4 or a CD8 class. Log10-transformed breadth and depth values were compared by one-way ANOVA with Sidak's multiple comparisons tests. TCRdb holds this immuneACCESS table with in-frame rearrangements only. Some clones are missing; in checked studies, unresolved V genes explain under half, and the rest has no known cause. For V, J and clone size, that table is used; D and trimming come from the DNA. The table for this sample lists some 130,000 clones; 92% of them were counted only once. The leading ten clones occupy around 1.1% of the sample.

V is reduced by 8 bases and J by 5 bases, leaving a spacing of 10 bases between them. The CDR3 holds 11 amino acids from the cysteine to the phenylalanine. Only CDR3 DNA remains: 33 bases, in frame from the first base. CDR1 and CDR2, looked up from the germline V gene, are SNHLY and FYNNEI. The sequencing used peripheral blood, collected 28 days after the second AZD1222 dose. Recombination linked TRBV2 to TRBJ2-7; too little of a D gene remains to name it. This sequence originates from an adult who received the AZD1222 COVID-19 vaccine. The CDR3 protein is CASWVRNEQYF. The bases are TGTGCCAGCTGGGTCCGGAACGAGCAGTACTTC.